The rows below give T cell receptor beta chains drawn from one sample of a study of OX40 agonist ivuxolimab in advanced cancers. TCRdb's copy holds only in-frame clones and misses some; the assay was immunoSEQ multiplex PCR. The sample has 65,000 to 85,000 clones; more than 75% are singletons. Specimen: CD4+ or CD8+ T cells sorted from blood, collected in a trial of the OX40 agonist ivuxolimab. These receptors all stem from an adult with an advanced solid tumor such as melanoma, head and neck, liver or kidney cancer. CDR3s include the opening cysteine and the closing phenylalanine or tryptophan. A D gene is named only where the DNA matches it firmly. Expanded clones get a size class; other rows say once, few or many, or leave the size out.

CDR3nt | CDR3aa | j_gene | abundance | v_gene | d_gene
TGTGCCAGCAGTGATCGCCGGGACAGGGCGGGGGATACGCAGTATTTT | CASSDRRDRAGDTQYF | TRBJ2-3 | NA | TRBV6-1 | TRBD1
TGTGCCAGCAGCCCCACTGGTCTGGCGGGACGTTTCACCGGGGAGCTGTTTTTT | CASSPTGLAGRFTGELFF | TRBJ2-2 | NA | TRBV9 | NA
TGTGCCAGCAGTTTGCCGGGACAGGGTGAAGCTTTCTTT | CASSLPGQGEAFF | TRBJ1-1 | NA | TRBV28 | TRBD1
TGTGCCAGCAGCAGGAGTCCAATCGCTGGGGCTAGCACTGAAGCTTTCTTT | CASSRSPIAGASTEAFF | TRBJ1-1 | NA | TRBV7-9 | NA
TGTGCCAGCAGCCAAGGCCCTTCCAGTGACTATGGCTACACCTTC | CASSQGPSSDYGYTF | TRBJ1-2 | NA | TRBV4-2 | NA
TGTGCCAGCAGCTCGGGGCAGGGGGCCAATGGCTACACCTTC | CASSSGQGANGYTF | TRBJ1-2 | NA | TRBV7-2 | TRBD1
TGTGCCAGTAGTGGCCGATTCGGTGCTAACTATGGCTACACCTTC | CASSGRFGANYGYTF | TRBJ1-2 | NA | TRBV19 | NA
TGCGCCAGCAGCTCCAGCATTGGTGAAGCTTTCTTT | CASSSSIGEAFF | TRBJ1-1 | few | TRBV5-1 | NA
TGCAGCGTTGATTGGCAGGGGAAGGACTACACCTTC | CSVDWQGKDYTF | TRBJ1-2 | NA | TRBV29-1 | NA
TGCGCCAGCAGCCCGCAGGGGGTTAAGGAAGAGACCCAGTACTTC | CASSPQGVKEETQYF | TRBJ2-5 | NA | TRBV5-1 | TRBD1
TGCGCCAGCAGCGCCGGACTAGCGGGCCTCACAGATACGCAGTATTTT | CASSAGLAGLTDTQYF | TRBJ2-3 | NA | TRBV5-1 | TRBD2
TGTGCCAGCAGTTTAAAGCGGGATGAGCAGTTCTTC | CASSLKRDEQFF | TRBJ2-1 | NA | TRBV28 | NA
TGTGCCAGCAGCCAAGGTGCTCTCAACGAGCAGTACTTC | CASSQGALNEQYF | TRBJ2-7 | NA | TRBV11-2 | NA
TGTGCCAGCAGAGCCCGGGCCGCACAAGAGACCCAGTACTTC | CASRARAAQETQYF | TRBJ2-5 | once | TRBV5-6 | NA
TGTGCCAGCAGTTTTGACATCGGGGGGCCCCAGCATTTT | CASSFDIGGPQHF | TRBJ1-5 | NA | TRBV27 | NA
TGTGCCAGTAGTATAGACGGGACTGGGAGCTCCTACGAGCAGTACTTC | CASSIDGTGSSYEQYF | TRBJ2-7 | NA | TRBV19 | NA
TGTGCCAGCAGCGTCGACAGGGGCCCCGACGAGCAGTACTTC | CASSVDRGPDEQYF | TRBJ2-7 | NA | TRBV7-8 | TRBD1
TGCAGCGTTGAAGGGGGGGGCAGAAGTACGGCTACTGAAGCTTTCTTT | CSVEGGGRSTATEAFF | TRBJ1-1 | NA | TRBV29-1 | NA
TGTGCCACCAGCAGAGGAGACATGAACACTGAAGCTTTCTTT | CATSRGDMNTEAFF | TRBJ1-1 | NA | TRBV15 | NA
TGTGCCAGCAGCTCGGGCCCCGGGGATAGCTCTGGAAACACCATATATTTT | CASSSGPGDSSGNTIYF | TRBJ1-3 | NA | TRBV5-5 | NA
TGCGCCAGCAGTCAACCACCGGGGGTCGAGCAGTACTTC | CASSQPPGVEQYF | TRBJ2-7 | NA | TRBV23-1 | NA
TGTGCCAGCAGTTCCCCGGGAGGGACCCCGCTTGGAAGACTACACAATGAGCAGTTCTTC | CASSSPGGTPLGRLHNEQFF | TRBJ2-1 | NA | TRBV27 | TRBD2
TGTGCCTGGAGTGTAAGGGAAAGTGGCTATGGCTACACCTTC | CAWSVRESGYGYTF | TRBJ1-2 | NA | TRBV30 | NA
TGTGCCAGCAGTCTAAGGCCCGGGACACTACTCACAGATACGCAGTATTTT | CASSLRPGTLLTDTQYF | TRBJ2-3 | NA | TRBV28 | NA
TGTGCCAGCAGTATTAGCGGGAGGGCCGAGTATGAGCAGTTCTTC | CASSISGRAEYEQFF | TRBJ2-1 | NA | TRBV6-5 | TRBD2
TGCGCCAGCAGCTTGAACCCACGGGGACTAGCGGAACACAATGAGCAGTTCTTC | CASSLNPRGLAEHNEQFF | TRBJ2-1 | NA | TRBV5-1 | TRBD2
TGTGCCAGCAGCATAGGAGCGCGAGGCCAGGGCGGCTACACCTTC | CASSIGARGQGGYTF | TRBJ1-2 | NA | TRBV11-2 | NA
TGTGCCAGCAGCGTAGGGGATAGCGGAACGTTCGATGAGCAGTTCTTC | CASSVGDSGTFDEQFF | TRBJ2-1 | few | TRBV9 | NA
TGTGCCATCAGTGAGTCCGGGAAGTCGGAGACCCAGTACTTC | CAISESGKSETQYF | TRBJ2-5 | NA | TRBV10-3 | NA
TGTGCCAGCACTCCAACCGCGGGACAGGCGAACACCGGGGAGCTGTTTTTT | CASTPTAGQANTGELFF | TRBJ2-2 | NA | TRBV28 | TRBD1
TGTGCCAGCAGTGACAGGGGTGAAAAACTGTTTTTT | CASSDRGEKLFF | TRBJ1-4 | once | TRBV28 | TRBD1
TGCGCCAGCAGCTTGGCTCGGGGCGCGACCATGAACACTGAAGCTTTCTTT | CASSLARGATMNTEAFF | TRBJ1-1 | NA | TRBV5-1 | NA
TGTGCCAGCTCACCACCGCAAGGAGGGAGTCAAGAGACCCAGTACTTC | CASSPPQGGSQETQYF | TRBJ2-5 | few | TRBV18 | NA
TGTGCCAGCAGCCTAGCGGAGGGAACACAAGAGACCCAGTACTTC | CASSLAEGTQETQYF | TRBJ2-5 | few | TRBV4-2 | NA
TGTGCCAGCTCACCGGGGACGGCCTCCTACGAGCAGTACTTC | CASSPGTASYEQYF | TRBJ2-7 | NA | TRBV18 | NA
TGTGCCAGCTCCCGGGGAACACAGGGGAACGAGCAGTACTTC | CASSRGTQGNEQYF | TRBJ2-7 | NA | TRBV18 | TRBD1
TGTGCCAGCAGCCGGGACAGGGGGCGCGAGGAAAAACTGTTTTTT | CASSRDRGREEKLFF | TRBJ1-4 | NA | TRBV9 | TRBD1
TGCGCCAGCAGCTTGGATGGCTTTGGGGACACTGAAGCTTTCTTT | CASSLDGFGDTEAFF | TRBJ1-1 | NA | TRBV5-1 | NA
TGTGCCAGCAGCACACCTGCCCGGTCCTACGAGCAGTACTTC | CASSTPARSYEQYF | TRBJ2-7 | NA | TRBV28 | NA
TGTGCCAATAAAGACGCAGGGGATACAGATACGCAGTATTTT | CANKDAGDTDTQYF | TRBJ2-3 | NA | TRBV19 | NA
TGTGCCAGCAGCTTGGGGGCCGGGATGAGCTATGGCTACACCTTC | CASSLGAGMSYGYTF | TRBJ1-2 | once | TRBV5-5 | NA
TGTGCCAGTACCTTACCGACGGCGGGGGAGGGTGAAAAACTGTTTTTT | CASTLPTAGEGEKLFF | TRBJ1-4 | NA | TRBV19 | NA
TGTGCCAGTAGCCTGGGACAGCGGAACACTGAAGCTTTCTTT | CASSLGQRNTEAFF | TRBJ1-1 | NA | TRBV19 | TRBD1
TGTGCCAGCAGCCGGGACGGGAGCACAGATACGCAGTATTTT | CASSRDGSTDTQYF | TRBJ2-3 | once | TRBV7-9 | NA
TGTGCCAGCAGGGACTTGGGGGAGGGAAACACTGAAGCTTTCTTT | CASRDLGEGNTEAFF | TRBJ1-1 | NA | TRBV2 | NA
TGCGCCAGCAGCTTGGCCGACAGGGGGTACACAGATACGCAGTATTTT | CASSLADRGYTDTQYF | TRBJ2-3 | NA | TRBV5-1 | TRBD1
TGTGCCAGCAGCTTGGGTGACAGAGCTGGAAACACCATATATTTT | CASSLGDRAGNTIYF | TRBJ1-3 | NA | TRBV5-5 | NA
TGTGCCAGTAGTATAGTTAGGGGTGAGCAGTTCTTC | CASSIVRGEQFF | TRBJ2-1 | NA | TRBV19 | NA
TGTGCCAGTAGCCTCTCCCGGGACACCATAGCCCAGCATTTT | CASSLSRDTIAQHF | TRBJ1-5 | NA | TRBV19 | NA
TGTGCCAGCCTCAGAGAGAACACTGAAGCTTTCTTT | CASLRENTEAFF | TRBJ1-1 | NA | TRBV19 | NA
TGTGCCAGCAGTTTATCACAGGGTTTTTTTGGATACAATCAGCCCCAGCATTTT | CASSLSQGFFGYNQPQHF | TRBJ1-5 | few | TRBV28 | NA
TGTGCCAGCACCTTCTCTGGGGGCTCCTACAATGAGCAGTTCTTC | CASTFSGGSYNEQFF | TRBJ2-1 | NA | TRBV14 | NA